The entry below gives a single T cell receptor beta chain sequence along with its context. The data were obtained in a study of blood T cell repertoires in COVID-19. Patients in Seattle were enrolled during active infection, then followed longitudinally. The V and J ends lost 4 bases and 2 bases respectively, with 12 bases between them. This CDR3 has 15 amino acids. The germline V gene encodes CDR1 LNHDA and CDR2 SQIVND (reference sequence). Here immunoSEQ multiplex PCR was the method, and the copy in TCRdb shows in-frame clones only, minus some. The data contain 150,000 to 200,000 clones, roughly 80% of them singletons.

Sequencing used peripheral blood. This receptor was taken from a middle-aged woman with COVID-19, enrolled during active disease. The V call is TRBV19, the J call TRBJ2-1, with D unresolved. CDR3 amino acids: CASSTQVQTYNEQFF. CDR3 DNA: TGTGCCAGTAGTACCCAGGTCCAGACCTACAATGAGCAGTTCTTC. The whole variable domain, remainder taken from reference TRBV19 and TRBJ2-1, is DGGITQSPKYLFRKEGQNVTLSCEQNLNHDAMYWYRQDPGQGLRLIYYSQIVNDFQKGDIAEGYSVSREKKESFPLTVTSAQKNPTAFYLCASSTQVQTYNEQFFGPGTRLTVL.